This TCR beta chain was found in a study of T cell responses to AZD1222 COVID-19 vaccine. Remarks on this clone: No antigen is known for it.

The length of the CDR3 is 14 residues. Germline V lookup: CDR1 SQVTM, CDR2 ANQGSEA. V lost 4 bases and J 3 bases, leaving 15 bases between the germline ends. Notes on the study in general: Without day 14 samples, only post-peak T cell repertoires were studied. Only six individuals given AZD1222 were seropositive at baseline. Spike was spanned by vaccine-associated CD4 TCRs, with dominance at 160-218 and 743-854. Regions left unmutated in variants are reportedly the target of nearly half of spike-specific TCRs.

Method: immunoSEQ multiplex PCR; TCRdb's copy keeps in-frame clones and lacks some. This table holds some 150,000 clones, about 86% found once. The rearrangement links TRBV29-1 to TRBJ1-1, with D maybe TRBD1 (5 bases). Specimen: peripheral blood, collected 28 days after the second AZD1222 dose. The origin of this receptor is an adult who received the AZD1222 COVID-19 vaccine. The DNA for the CDR3 is TGCAGCGTTGGATGGGGGGGAGGGGACACTGAAGCTTTCTTT. It yields the protein CSVGWGGGDTEAFF.